A selection of T cell receptor beta chains follows, all from one sample in a study of blood T cell repertoires in COVID-19. Using immunoSEQ multiplex PCR, the repertoire was profiled, and TCRdb retains in-frame clones only, with some absent. The top ten clones hold approximately 2.4% of a sample with 150,000 to 200,000 clones, about 80% of them seen once. Sequencing was performed on peripheral blood. These receptors all come from a human donor with acute or convalescent COVID-19. The donor label of this sample is uncertain. Each CDR3 is given with its conserved first and last residue. The D gene is left open where the match is weak.

d_call: TRBD1
v_call: TRBV4-1
j_call: TRBJ1-4
cdr3_nt: TGCGCCAGCAGCCAAAAATCAGGGGGCCGTGAAAAACTGTTTTTT
cdr3_aa: CASSQKSGGREKLFF

d_call: TRBD2
v_call: TRBV27
j_call: TRBJ2-1
cdr3_nt: TGTGCCAGCAGTTGGGCGGGAGTCCCCTACAATGAGCAGTTCTTC
cdr3_aa: CASSWAGVPYNEQFF

d_call: TRBD1
v_call: TRBV29-1
j_call: TRBJ1-5
cdr3_nt: TGCAGCGTTGAAGTAACAGGGGAAAGCAATCAGCCCCAGCATTTT
cdr3_aa: CSVEVTGESNQPQHF

d_call: TRBD2
v_call: TRBV5-1
j_call: TRBJ2-3
cdr3_nt: TGCGCCAGCAGCTTGGAGGCTAGCGGGGGGACGCAGTATTTT
cdr3_aa: CASSLEASGGTQYF

d_call: TRBD1
v_call: TRBV7-6
j_call: TRBJ1-6
cdr3_nt: TGTGCCAGCAGCTTTCGACAGGGTGATAATTCACCCCTCCACTTT
cdr3_aa: CASSFRQGDNSPLHF

d_call: TRBD1
v_call: TRBV2
j_call: TRBJ2-1
cdr3_nt: TGTGCCAGCAGTGAAGCCGAATGGGACAGGAGCGTCAATGAGCAGTTCTTC
cdr3_aa: CASSEAEWDRSVNEQFF

d_call: -
v_call: TRBV11-2
j_call: TRBJ2-2
cdr3_nt: TGTGCCAGCAGACCCGACTACCCGTCCGGGGAGCTGTTTTTT
cdr3_aa: CASRPDYPSGELFF

d_call: TRBD1
v_call: TRBV29-1
j_call: TRBJ1-5
cdr3_nt: TGCAGCGTTGGACAGGGAAGAGAACAGCCCCAGCATTTT
cdr3_aa: CSVGQGREQPQHF

d_call: TRBD1
v_call: TRBV4-2
j_call: TRBJ1-2
cdr3_nt: TGTGCCAGCAGCCGGAGGCGACAGGGGAATGGCTACACCTTC
cdr3_aa: CASSRRRQGNGYTF

d_call: -
v_call: TRBV5-1
j_call: TRBJ2-6
cdr3_nt: TGCGCCAGCAGCACCACAGGCTCTGGGGCCAACGTCCTGACTTTC
cdr3_aa: CASSTTGSGANVLTF

d_call: TRBD2
v_call: TRBV11-2
j_call: TRBJ2-1
cdr3_nt: TGTGCCAGCAGCTTAGGTACCGCGGGGGGGGCCTACAATGAGCAGTTCTTC
cdr3_aa: CASSLGTAGGAYNEQFF